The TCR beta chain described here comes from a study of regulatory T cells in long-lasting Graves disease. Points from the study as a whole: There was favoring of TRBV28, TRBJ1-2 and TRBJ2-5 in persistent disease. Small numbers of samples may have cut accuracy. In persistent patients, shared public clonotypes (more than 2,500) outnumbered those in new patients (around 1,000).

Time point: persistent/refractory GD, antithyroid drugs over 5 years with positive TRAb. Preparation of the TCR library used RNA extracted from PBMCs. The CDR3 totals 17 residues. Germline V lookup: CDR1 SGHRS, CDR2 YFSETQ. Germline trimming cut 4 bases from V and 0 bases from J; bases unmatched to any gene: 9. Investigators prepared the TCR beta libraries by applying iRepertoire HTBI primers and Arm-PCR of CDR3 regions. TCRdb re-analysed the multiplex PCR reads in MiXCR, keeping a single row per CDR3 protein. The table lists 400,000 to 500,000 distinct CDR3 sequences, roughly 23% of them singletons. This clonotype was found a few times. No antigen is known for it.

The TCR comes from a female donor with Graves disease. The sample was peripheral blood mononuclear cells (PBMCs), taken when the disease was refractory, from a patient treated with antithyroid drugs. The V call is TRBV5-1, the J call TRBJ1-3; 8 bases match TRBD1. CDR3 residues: CASSRQGTGVSGNTIYF. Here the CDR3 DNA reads TGCGCCAGCAGCCGACAGGGGACCGGTGTCTCTGGAAACACCATATATTTT.